This T cell receptor (beta chain) was observed in a study of identical twins. V was clipped by 5 bases and J by 7 bases; unmatched bases: 7. Per germline, CDR1 MNHEY and CDR2 SVGEGT. The CDR3 contains 15 residues. Study-wide results and limits: Cross-sectional statistics underpinned the conclusions; the same donors were not followed. Modeled out-of-frame TCR alpha sharing in monozygotic twins fell below observed levels. High-abundance cord blood beta clonotypes had fewer insertions; memory repertoires showed none.

MiXCR, run by TCRdb on the 5' RACE reads, gives a single entry per CDR3 protein. The data contain about 1.7 million distinct CDR3 sequences, roughly a third of them singletons. Turning to this clonotype: Its target is unknown.

The receptor comes from a newborn girl in good health. The chain couples TRBV6-2 or TRBV6-3 to TRBJ2-7, with 14 bases matching TRBD2. The sequencing sample was made of cord blood. The CDR3 loop reads CASSQTSGGAFEQYF. The CDR3 DNA reads as TGTGCCAGCAGTCAGACTAGCGGGGGGGCCTTTGAGCAGTACTTC.